Below are 9 T cell receptor beta chains sequenced from a single sample in a study of tumor-infiltrating lymphocytes in primary liver carcinoma. They got blood RNA out of unsorted whole blood and also pulled out germline DNA. Starting material of roughly 550 ng total RNA yielded TCR beta cDNA via a constant-region primer. Investigators got TCR beta libraries out of three nested multiplex PCR rounds, done with slightly modified ARM-PCR. The two initial PCR rounds, 9 to 11 cycles each, used TRBV1-TRBV30 forward and C-beta reverse primers. TCRdb analysed the multiplex PCR reads with MiXCR anew, one entry per CDR3 protein. This table holds 200,000 or so distinct CDR3 sequences, about two thirds found once. Sequencing was performed on peripheral blood. The receptor source for this set is a woman aged 60-75 years with primary liver carcinoma and hepatitis B virus infection.

The V call is TRBV11-2, the J call TRBJ2-1; 7 nucleotides agree with TRBD2. The germline V gene encodes CDR1 SGHAT and CDR2 FQNNGV. The CDR3 has 17 amino acids. The J segment lost 8 bases and the V segment lost 5 bases, leaving 18 bases of the junction unmatched. CDR3 DNA: TGTGCCAGCAGCCCCTTCCTCCACCCAACCGCGGGGGATGAGCAGTTCTTC. It yields the protein CASSPFLHPTAGDEQFF.

CDR3 in amino acids: CASSTSNRLSGNTIYF. DNA of the CDR3: TGTGCCAGCAGTACTTCCAACAGACTCTCTGGAAACACCATATATTTT. The V call is TRBV6-5, the J call TRBJ1-3; no firm D call. V was shortened by 5 bases and J by 0 bases, with 14 bases between the two germline ends. The germline CDR1 and CDR2 sequences are MNHEY and SVGAGI. The CDR3 covers 16 residues.

In regard to this clonotype: With a much larger clone just one base away, this may be a read error. V gene TRBV5-4 combines with J gene TRBJ2-1; D possibly corresponds to TRBD1 (6 bases). Germline assignment: CDR1 SGHNT and CDR2 YYREEE (reference sequence). The CDR3 sequence is 14 residues long. The DNA of the CDR3 is TGTCCCAGCAGCAAAAACAGGGATATTAGTGAGCAGTTCTTC. It is translated as CPSSKNRDISEQFF.

A word on this clonotype: A read error may be the cause here, since a much bigger clone is one base away. The V call is TRBV12-5, the J call TRBJ2-7; D is uncertain. The V and J ends lost 7 bases and 6 bases respectively, with 19 bases between them. CDR3 length equals 14 residues. CDR1 and CDR2 (germline): LGHNT, FRNRAP. The CDR3 nucleotides are TGTGCTAGTGTCCCCTCCGCAAGGGTCGGCGAGCAGTACTTC. This sequence encodes CASVPSARVGEQYF.

This clonotype was observed a single time. V gene TRBV6-1 combines with J gene TRBJ2-7; the D gene is possibly TRBD2 (5 bases). CDR1 is MNHNS, CDR2 SASEGT, per germline. Deletions cut 7 bases from V and 7 bases from J, with 14 bases between. The CDR3 runs to 12 residues. The CDR3 DNA is TGTGCCAGCACGTCCACCGGGATGGAGCAGTACTTC. As protein: CASTSTGMEQYF.

As regards this clonotype: At one boundary the junction diverges from the germline segment, which might be a read error. J is TRBJ2-4 and V is TRBV5-5; D is undetermined. This CDR3 comprises 15 residues. CDR1 and CDR2 from the germline V gene are SGHKS and YYEKEE (reference sequence). CDR3 sequence: CASSEIGIAKNIQHF. The DNA for the CDR3 is TGTGCCAGCAGCGAGATAGGTATAGCCAAAAACATTCAGCACTTC. Supplemented by reference TRBV5-5 and TRBJ2-4, the full variable domain reads DAGVTQSPTHLIKTRGQQVTLRCSPISGHKSVSWYQQVLGQGPQFIFQYYEKEERGRGNFPDRFSARQFPNYSSELNVNALLLGDSALYLCASSEIGIAKNIQHFGAGTRLSVL.

In this sample, this clonotype turned up many times. The CDR3 spells CASSQDRSGTSGNIQYF. DNA for the CDR3: TGCGCCAGCAGCCAAGACCGTTCCGGGACTAGCGGGAACATTCAGTACTTC. The rearrangement links TRBV4-1 to TRBJ2-4; TRBD2 matches at 12 bases. The CDR3 has 17 amino acids. The ends lost 0 bases at V and 7 bases at J; junction bases unmatched: 7. Per the germline V gene, CDR1 is MGHRA and CDR2 is YSYEKL.

In this sample, this clonotype turned up a few times. The chain uses TRBV5-6 and TRBJ2-7, with 11 bases identical to TRBD1. The V segment lost 4 bases and the J segment 6 bases; nucleotides outside the gene matches: 3. Per germline, CDR1 SGHDT and CDR2 YYEEEE. The CDR3 runs to 13 residues. The chain's CDR3 is CASSRGQGAEQYF. CDR3 coding DNA: TGTGCCAGCAGCAGAGGACAGGGGGCCGAGCAGTACTTC.

This clonotype was observed a single time. Possible read error: a much larger clone is one base away. The chain couples TRBV5-4 to TRBJ2-5; the D is unclear. Germline V lookup: CDR1 SGHNT, CDR2 YYREEE (reference sequence). The CDR3 totals 13 residues. V gave up 4 bases and J gave up 5 bases, with 12 bases separating them. The CDR3: CASSSTIGETQYF. The CDR3 DNA follows: TGTGCCAGCAGCAGCACTATCGGTGAGACCCAGTACTTC.